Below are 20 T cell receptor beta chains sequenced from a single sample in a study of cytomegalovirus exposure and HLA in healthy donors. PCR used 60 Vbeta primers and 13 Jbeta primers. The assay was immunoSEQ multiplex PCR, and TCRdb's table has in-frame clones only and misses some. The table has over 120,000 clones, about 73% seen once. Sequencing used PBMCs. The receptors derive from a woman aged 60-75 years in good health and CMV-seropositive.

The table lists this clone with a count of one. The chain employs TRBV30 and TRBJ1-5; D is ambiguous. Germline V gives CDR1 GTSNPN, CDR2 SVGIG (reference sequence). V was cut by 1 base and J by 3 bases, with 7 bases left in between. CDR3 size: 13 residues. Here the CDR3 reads CAWSGGVNQPQHF. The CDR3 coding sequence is TGTGCCTGGAGTGGGGGAGTCAATCAGCCCCAGCATTTT.

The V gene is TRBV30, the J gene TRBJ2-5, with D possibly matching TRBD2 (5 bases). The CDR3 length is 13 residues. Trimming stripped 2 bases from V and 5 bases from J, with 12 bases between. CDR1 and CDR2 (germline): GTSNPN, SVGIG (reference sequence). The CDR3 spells CAWSIGRTETQYF. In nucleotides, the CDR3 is TGTGCCTGGAGTATAGGGAGAACGGAGACCCAGTACTTC.

This CDR3 reads CASSVLGTGGGGYTF. The CDR3 DNA is TGTGCCAGCAGTGTCCTCGGGACAGGGGGTGGGGGCTACACCTTC. The chain recombines TRBV25-1 with TRBJ1-2, with 11 bases that match TRBD1. CDR3 size: 15 residues. Germline V CDR1 and CDR2: MGHDK, SYGVNS. The V and J ends lost 4 bases and 8 bases, in that order; junction bases with no gene match: 9.

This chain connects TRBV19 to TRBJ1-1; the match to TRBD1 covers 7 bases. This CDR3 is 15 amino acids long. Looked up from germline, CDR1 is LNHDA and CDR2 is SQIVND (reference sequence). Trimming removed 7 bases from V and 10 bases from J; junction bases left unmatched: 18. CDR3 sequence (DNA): TGTGCCAGTACCCCTCCCGGACAGGCCCAGGCCGGAGCTTTCTTT. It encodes CASTPPGQAQAGAFF.

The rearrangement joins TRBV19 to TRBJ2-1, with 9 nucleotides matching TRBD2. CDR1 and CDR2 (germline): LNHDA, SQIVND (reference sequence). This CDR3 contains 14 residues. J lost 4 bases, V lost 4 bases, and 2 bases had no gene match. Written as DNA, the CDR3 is TGTGCCAGTAGTAGTAGCGGGAGATACAATGAGCAGTTCTTC. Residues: CASSSSGRYNEQFF.

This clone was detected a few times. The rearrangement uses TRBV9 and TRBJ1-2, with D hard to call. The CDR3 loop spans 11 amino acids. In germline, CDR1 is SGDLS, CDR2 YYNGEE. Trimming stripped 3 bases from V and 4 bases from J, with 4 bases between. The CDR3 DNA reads TGTGCCAGCAGCGCCGTCTATGGCTACACCTTC. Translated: CASSAVYGYTF. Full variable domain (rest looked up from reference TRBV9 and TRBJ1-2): DSGVTQTPKHLITATGQRVTLRCSPRSGDLSVYWYQQSLDQGLQFLIQYYNGEERAKGNILERFSAQQFPDLHSELNLSSLELGDSALYFCASSAVYGYTFGSGTRLTVV.

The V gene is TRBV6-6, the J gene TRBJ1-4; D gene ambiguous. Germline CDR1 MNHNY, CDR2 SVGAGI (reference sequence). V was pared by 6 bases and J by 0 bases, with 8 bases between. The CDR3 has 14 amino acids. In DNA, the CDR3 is TGTGCCAGCAGACTACTTGCAACTAATGAAAAACTGTTTTTT. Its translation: CASRLLATNEKLFF.

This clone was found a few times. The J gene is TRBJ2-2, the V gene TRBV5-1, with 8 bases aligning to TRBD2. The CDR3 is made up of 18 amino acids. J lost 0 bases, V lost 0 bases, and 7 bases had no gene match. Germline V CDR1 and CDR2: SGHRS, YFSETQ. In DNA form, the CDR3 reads TGCGCCAGCAGCTTGGGGGCTAGCGGGCGCCCGAACACCGGGGAGCTGTTTTTT. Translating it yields CASSLGASGRPNTGELFF.

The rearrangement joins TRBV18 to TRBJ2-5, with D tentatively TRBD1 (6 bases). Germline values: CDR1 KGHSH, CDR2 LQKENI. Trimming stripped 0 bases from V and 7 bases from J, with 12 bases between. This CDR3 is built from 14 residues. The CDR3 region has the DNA TGTGCCAGCTCACCACCTGGGACAACGAGGACCCAGTACTTC. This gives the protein CASSPPGTTRTQYF.

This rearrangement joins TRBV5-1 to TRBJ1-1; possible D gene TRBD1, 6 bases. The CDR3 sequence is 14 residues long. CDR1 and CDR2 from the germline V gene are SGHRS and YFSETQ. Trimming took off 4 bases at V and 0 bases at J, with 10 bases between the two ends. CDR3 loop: CASSRDILNTEAFF. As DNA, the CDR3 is TGCGCCAGCAGCAGGGACATATTGAACACTGAAGCTTTCTTT.

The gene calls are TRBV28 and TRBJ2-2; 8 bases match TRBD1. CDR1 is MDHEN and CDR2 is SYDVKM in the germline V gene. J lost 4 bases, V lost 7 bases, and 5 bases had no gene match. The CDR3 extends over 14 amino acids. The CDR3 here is CASTGGQGTGELFF. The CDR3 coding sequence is TGTGCCAGCACCGGCGGACAGGGCACCGGGGAGCTGTTTTTT.

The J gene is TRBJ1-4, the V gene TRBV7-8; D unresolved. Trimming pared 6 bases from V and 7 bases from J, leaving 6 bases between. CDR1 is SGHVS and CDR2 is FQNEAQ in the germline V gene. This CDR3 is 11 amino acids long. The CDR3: CASSEGEKLFF. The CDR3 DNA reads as TGTGCCAGCAGTGAGGGTGAAAAACTGTTTTTT.

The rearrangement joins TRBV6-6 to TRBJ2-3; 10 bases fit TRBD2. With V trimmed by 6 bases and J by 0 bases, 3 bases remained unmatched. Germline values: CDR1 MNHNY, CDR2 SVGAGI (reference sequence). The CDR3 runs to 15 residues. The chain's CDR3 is CASSQTSGSTDTQYF. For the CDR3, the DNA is TGTGCCAGCAGCCAGACTAGCGGGAGCACAGATACGCAGTATTTT.

The CDR3 region is CASSRAGADYGYTF. The CDR3 DNA reads TGTGCCAGCAGCCGGGCAGGAGCGGACTATGGCTACACCTTC. V is TRBV5-4 and J is TRBJ1-2; no definite D call. Trimming pared 4 bases from V and 3 bases from J, leaving 13 bases between. This CDR3 is 14 amino acids long. Per germline, CDR1 SGHNT and CDR2 YYREEE (reference sequence).

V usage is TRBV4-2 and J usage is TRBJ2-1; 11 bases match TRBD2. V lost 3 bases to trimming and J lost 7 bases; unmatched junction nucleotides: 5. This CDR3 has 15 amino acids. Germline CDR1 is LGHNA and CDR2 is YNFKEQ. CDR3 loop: CASSHTSGSRNEQFF. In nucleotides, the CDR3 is TGTGCCAGCAGCCACACTAGCGGGAGTAGGAATGAGCAGTTCTTC.

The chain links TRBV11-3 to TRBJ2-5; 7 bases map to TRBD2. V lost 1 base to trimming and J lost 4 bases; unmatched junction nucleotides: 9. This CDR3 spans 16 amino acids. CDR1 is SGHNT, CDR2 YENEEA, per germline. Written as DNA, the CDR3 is TGTGCCAGCAGCTTAGGCCTGGCGGGAGTGGGAGAGACCCAGTACTTC. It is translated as CASSLGLAGVGETQYF.

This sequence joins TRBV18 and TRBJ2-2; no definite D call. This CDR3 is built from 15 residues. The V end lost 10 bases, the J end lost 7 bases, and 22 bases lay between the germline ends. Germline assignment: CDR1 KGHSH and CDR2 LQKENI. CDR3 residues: CATRGLDSNFGELFF. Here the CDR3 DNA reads TGTGCCACCAGAGGATTGGATTCGAACTTCGGGGAGCTGTTTTTT.

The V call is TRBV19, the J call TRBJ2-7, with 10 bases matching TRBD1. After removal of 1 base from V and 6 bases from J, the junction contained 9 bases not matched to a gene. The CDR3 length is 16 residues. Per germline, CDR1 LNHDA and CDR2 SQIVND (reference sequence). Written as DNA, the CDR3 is TGTGCCAGTAGTATAGGATCCGGGACAGGGGTTGGCGAGCAGTACTTC. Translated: CASSIGSGTGVGEQYF.

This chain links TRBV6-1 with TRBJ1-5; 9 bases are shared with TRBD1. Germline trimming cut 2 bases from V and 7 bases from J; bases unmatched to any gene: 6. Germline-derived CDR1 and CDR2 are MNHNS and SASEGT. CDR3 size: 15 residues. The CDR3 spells CASSEMGQGFQPQHF. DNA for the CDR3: TGTGCCAGCAGTGAAATGGGACAGGGATTCCAGCCCCAGCATTTT.

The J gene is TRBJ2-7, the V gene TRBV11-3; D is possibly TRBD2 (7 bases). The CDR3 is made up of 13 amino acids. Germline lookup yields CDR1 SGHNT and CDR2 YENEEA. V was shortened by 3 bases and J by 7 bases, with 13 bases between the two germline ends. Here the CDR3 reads CASSFRGGWEQYF. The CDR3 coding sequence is TGTGCCAGCAGCTTTAGGGGGGGCTGGGAGCAGTACTTC. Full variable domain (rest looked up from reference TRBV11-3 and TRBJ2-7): EAGVVQSPRYKIIEKKQPVAFWCNPISGHNTLYWYLQNLGQGPELLIRYENEEAVDDSQLPKDRFSAERLKGVDSTLKIQPAELGDSAVYLCASSFRGGWEQYFGPGTRLTVT.